This T cell receptor beta chain originates from a study of type 1 and type 2 diabetes patients. About the study: Donors were type 1 diabetes, type 2 diabetes, or nondiabetic controls.

The PCR template was genomic DNA. Multiplex PCR with 30 forward and 13 reverse primers amplified the TCR beta CDR3. TCRdb called the multiplex PCR reads again in MiXCR, with one record for every CDR3 protein. The repertoire includes 270,000 or so distinct CDR3 sequences, more than 45% of them detected once, and around 13% sits in the top ten. Broader study findings: Unmatched age and gender across groups might bias interpretation. Type 2 diabetes and control V and J usage correlated highly, 0.8 to 0.97.

Only a few counts were recorded for this clonotype. Antigen specificity is unknown. CDR1 DFQATT and CDR2 SNEGSKA come from the germline V gene (reference sequence). V lost 2 bases to trimming and J lost 3 bases, with 14 bases between them. The CDR3 consists of 14 residues. The specimen was peripheral blood mononuclear cells (PBMCs). The clonotype originates from a man between 18 and 35 years old with type 2 diabetes. The chain employs TRBV20-1 and TRBJ2-7, with D perhaps matching TRBD1 or TRBD2 (5 bases each). CDR3 protein: CSARPGPLSYEQYF. The CDR3 nucleotides read TGCAGTGCTAGACCGGGACCTCTAAGCTACGAGCAGTACTTC.